This TCR beta chain was recovered during a study of blood T cells in healthy people across ages. Points from the study as a whole: Naive CD4+ cell counts and diversity both ran higher in long-lived than in aged donors.

Per the germline V gene, CDR1 is SGHRS and CDR2 is YFSETQ. Trimming stripped 6 bases from V and 7 bases from J, with 20 bases between. This CDR3 contains 14 residues. The use of a sample-barcoded 5' primer and a J-beta primer mix characterized a second PCR of roughly 7 to 12 cycles. TCRdb re-derived calls from the 5' RACE reads in MiXCR, one entry per CDR3 protein. The table lists hundreds of thousands of distinct CDR3 sequences, around three fifths of them singletons, with around a quarter in the top ten. The authors extracted at least 5 micrograms of total RNA per sample. With regard to this clonotype: Its antigen remains unknown.

The chain carries TRBV5-1 and TRBJ2-7, with D perhaps matching TRBD1 or TRBD2 (5 bases each). This sequence was found in a man aged 35 to 55 in good health. The sequencing sample was made of blood. DNA of the CDR3: TGCGCCAGCAATCCAGGGCCTAGCCGGGGTGAGCAGTACTTC. Its translation: CASNPGPSRGEQYF.